This record covers a single T cell receptor beta chain. The sample belongs to a study of T cell changes during pregnancy in multiple sclerosis. V was clipped by 5 bases and J by 6 bases; unmatched bases: 7. The CDR3 has 14 residues. CDR1 is SGHVS and CDR2 is FQNEAQ in the germline V gene. Clones were sequenced by immunoSEQ multiplex PCR, and TCRdb holds only the in-frame ones, with some missing. The sample lists tens of thousands of clones; around 93% were seen once. Source: CD8+ T cells from peripheral blood mononuclear cells, taken in the first trimester of pregnancy. The chain recombines TRBV7-8 with TRBJ2-7, with 10 bases that match TRBD1. This sequence was found in a female donor with multiple sclerosis, enrolled in a pregnancy study. Written as DNA, the CDR3 is TGTGCCAGCAGCCTTGGGACAGGGGCTGCCGAGCAGTACTTC. Protein: CASSLGTGAAEQYF.